The clone carrying this T cell receptor beta chain has a count of ten or more. The CDR3 is 16 residues long. CDR1 and CDR2 (germline): MNHEY, SVGEGT. V gave up 6 bases and J gave up 9 bases, with 24 bases separating them. These data originate in a study of CD8 T cells in ankylosing spondylitis. TCRdb re-called the 5' RACE reads through MiXCR, storing one row per CDR3 protein. Of approximately 100,000 distinct CDR3 sequences listed, roughly 8.7% are singletons. Source material: blood, either unsorted or a sorted T cell fraction (not recorded which). The TCR comes from a male donor with ankylosing spondylitis or in good health (not recorded which). The chain couples TRBV6-2 or TRBV6-3 to TRBJ1-5; D is undetermined. CDR3 in DNA: TGTGCCAGCAGGCGGTTGGATTTTAGAGGCTTGACGCCCCAGCATTTT. This gives the protein CASRRLDFRGLTPQHF.